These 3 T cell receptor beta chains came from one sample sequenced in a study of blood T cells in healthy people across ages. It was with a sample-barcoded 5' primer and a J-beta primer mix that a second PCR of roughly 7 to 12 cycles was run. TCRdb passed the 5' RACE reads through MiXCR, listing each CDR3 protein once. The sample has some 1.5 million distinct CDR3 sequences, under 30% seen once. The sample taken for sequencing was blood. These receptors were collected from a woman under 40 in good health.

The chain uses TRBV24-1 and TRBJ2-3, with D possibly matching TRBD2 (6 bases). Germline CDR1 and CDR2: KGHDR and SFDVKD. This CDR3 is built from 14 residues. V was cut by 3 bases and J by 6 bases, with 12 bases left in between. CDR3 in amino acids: CATSDRSAGDTQYF. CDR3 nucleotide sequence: TGTGCCACCAGTGATCGGAGCGCGGGGGATACGCAGTATTTT.

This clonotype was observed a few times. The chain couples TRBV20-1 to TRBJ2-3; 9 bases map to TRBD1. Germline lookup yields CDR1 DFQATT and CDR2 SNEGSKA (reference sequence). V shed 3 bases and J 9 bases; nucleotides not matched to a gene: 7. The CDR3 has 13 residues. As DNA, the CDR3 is TGCAGTGCTAGGGCACAGGGGGCGCGGACGCAGTATTTT. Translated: CSARAQGARTQYF.

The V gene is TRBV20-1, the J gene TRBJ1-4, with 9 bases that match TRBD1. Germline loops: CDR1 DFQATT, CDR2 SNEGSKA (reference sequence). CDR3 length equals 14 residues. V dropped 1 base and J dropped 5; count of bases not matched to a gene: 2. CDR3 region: CSARAGQGNEKLFF. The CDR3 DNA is TGCAGTGCTAGAGCGGGACAGGGAAATGAAAAACTGTTTTTT.